These 25 T cell receptor beta chains originate from one sample sequenced in a study of post-analysis software for immune sequencing data (dated by TCRdb to the mid-2010s). Their cognate antigens are unknown. General findings and caveats noted by the study authors: Roughly 5 TRBV segments, including TRBV5-6, TRBV5-1 and TRBV20-1, were significantly more frequent in patients than controls.

The method behind the library was PCR. Sequencing took place on an Illumina HiSeq 2500. To reduce PCR and sequencing biases, unique molecular identifiers were built into the TCR beta cDNA libraries. In TCRdb, the public reads were trimmed at Q25 with fastp and aligned with MiXCR, with productive beta chains retained. Duplicate CDR3 protein sequences are folded into a single record with the most common DNA and genes. The sample data list some 700,000 distinct CDR3 sequences, and roughly three fifths of these were observed just once. Together, the top ten hold roughly 10% of the sample. The source material was blood. The receptor set was obtained from a girl aged 2 to 10 with multiple sclerosis.

The chain uses TRBV7-9 and TRBJ2-7, with D possibly being TRBD1 or TRBD2 (5 bases each). Germline CDR1 is SEHNR and CDR2 is FQNEAQ (reference sequence). CDR3 length: 19 residues. Between the trimmed V and J ends, which lost 0 bases and 0 bases, there was a span of 21 bases. The chain's CDR3 is CASSLAGYSRDGSSYEQYF. The CDR3 DNA reads TGTGCCAGCAGCTTAGCGGGATACTCCCGGGACGGAAGCTCCTACGAGCAGTACTTC.

The chain links TRBV30 to TRBJ1-2; 7 bases map to TRBD1. Per germline, CDR1 GTSNPN and CDR2 SVGIG (reference sequence). The CDR3 loop spans 15 amino acids. Trimming removed 0 bases from V and 4 bases from J; junction bases left unmatched: 8. The CDR3 region is CAWSVGGAAPYGYTF. The CDR3 nucleotides read TGTGCCTGGAGTGTAGGGGGCGCTGCCCCCTATGGCTACACCTTC.

This chain uses TRBV10-3 with TRBJ2-2, with 7 bases matching TRBD2. V lost 3 bases, J lost 5 bases, and 12 bases stayed unmatched. Germline V gene data show CDR1 as ENHRY and CDR2 as SYGVKD. This CDR3 has 17 amino acids. The CDR3 reads CAISELGTTGRTGELFF. CDR3 coding DNA: TGTGCCATCAGTGAATTAGGGACTACCGGGAGGACCGGGGAGCTGTTTTTT.

This chain connects TRBV7-2 to TRBJ1-2; D unclear. Germline CDR1 SGHTA, CDR2 FQGNSA. V lost 1 base to trimming and J lost 4 bases, with 10 bases between them. The CDR3 loop spans 14 amino acids. Here the CDR3 DNA reads TGTGCCAGCAGCTTAGAGGAGGGCTTCTATGGCTACACCTTC. It is translated as CASSLEEGFYGYTF.

This clonotype was observed a few times. This chain links TRBV11-2 with TRBJ2-3, with D possibly TRBD2 on 6 matching bases. The CDR3 spans 18 residues. V lost 1 base, J lost 2 bases, and 19 bases lay in between. Germline CDR1 reads SGHAT; CDR2 reads FQNNGV. The CDR3 region has the DNA TGTGCCAGCAGCTTAGGGGGTATGGGACTCATAATCACAGATACGCAGTATTTT. Translated: CASSLGGMGLIITDTQYF. The variable domain in full, with the rest retrieved from reference TRBV11-2 and TRBJ2-3, is EAGVAQSPRYKIIEKRQSVAFWCNPISGHATLYWYQQILGQGPKLLIQFQNNGVVDDSQLPKDRFSAERLKGVDSTLKIQPAKLEDSAVYLCASSLGGMGLIITDTQYFGPGTRLTVL.

The gene calls are TRBV25-1 and TRBJ1-1; a weak D match, TRBD1 (5 bases). Germline-derived CDR1 and CDR2 are MGHDK and SYGVNS. This CDR3 comprises 14 residues. The V end lost 1 base, the J end lost 9 bases, and 15 bases lay between the germline ends. The CDR3 DNA reads as TGTGCCAGCAGTGAATGGGGGTGGGGGACCCAAGCTTTCTTT. It yields the protein CASSEWGWGTQAFF.

This clonotype has only a few counts. The chain uses TRBV10-3 and TRBJ2-5; D gene ambiguous. Germline CDR1 and CDR2: ENHRY and SYGVKD. Trimming pared 2 bases from V and 5 bases from J, leaving 12 bases between. The CDR3 spans 14 residues. CDR3 protein: CAISEKSGMETQYF. The CDR3 DNA follows: TGTGCCATCAGTGAGAAATCGGGTATGGAGACCCAGTACTTC.

V gene TRBV5-1 combines with J gene TRBJ1-1, with 8 bases matching TRBD1. After removal of 3 bases from V and 3 bases from J, the junction contained 7 bases not matched to a gene. The CDR3 covers 15 residues. Germline values: CDR1 SGHRS, CDR2 YFSETQ. The CDR3 coding sequence is TGCGCCAGCAGCTGGGGGACAGGAGCGGACACTGAAGCTTTCTTT. Residues: CASSWGTGADTEAFF.

The gene calls are TRBV28 and TRBJ2-5; TRBD1 or TRBD2 may be the D gene (5 bases each). Judging by the DNA end, TRBJ2-7 fits better; the J call may be wrong. The CDR3 is 15 residues long. Germline CDR1 reads MDHEN; CDR2 reads SYDVKM. In DNA form, the CDR3 reads TGTGCCAGCAGTCCCCGCCGGGGCACCCTCTACGAGCAGTACTTC. As protein: CASSPRRGTLYEQYF.

This clonotype has only a few counts. The chain combines TRBV7-2 with TRBJ2-1, with a weak D call TRBD1 (5 bases). CDR1 and CDR2 from the germline V gene are SGHTA and FQGNSA. This CDR3 is 15 amino acids long. Deletions cut 5 bases from V and 9 bases from J, with 20 bases between. CDR3 DNA sequence: TGTGCCAGCAGCCCCGACATATCGACAGAAGGTGAGCAGTTCTTC. It is translated as CASSPDISTEGEQFF.

This chain uses TRBV19 with TRBJ2-1, with D possibly TRBD2 on 5 matching bases. Germline values: CDR1 LNHDA, CDR2 SQIVND (reference sequence). CDR3 length equals 16 residues. Trimming shortened V by 5 bases and J by 3 bases, and 17 bases separated the two germline ends. The CDR3 region is CASSPTPSDYYNEQFF. CDR3 nucleotides: TGTGCCAGTAGTCCTACCCCCAGCGACTACTACAATGAGCAGTTCTTC.

The chain joins TRBV7-2 to TRBJ2-5, with D possibly TRBD2 on 5 matching bases. The CDR3 spans 14 residues. The germline V gene has CDR1 SGHTA and CDR2 FQGNSA. Between the trimmed V and J ends, which lost 5 bases and 3 bases, there was a span of 13 bases. The CDR3 is CASSPRGRKETQYF. In nucleotides, the CDR3 is TGTGCCAGCAGCCCGCGAGGGCGCAAAGAGACCCAGTACTTC.

The genes are TRBV7-2 and TRBJ2-7; 8 bases align to TRBD2. CDR3 length equals 17 residues. Germline-derived CDR1 and CDR2 are SGHTA and FQGNSA. V lost 1 base, J lost 5 bases, and 13 bases stayed unmatched. The CDR3 region is CASSLDRAGVSRHEQYF. The CDR3 coding sequence is TGTGCCAGCAGCTTAGATCGAGCGGGAGTTTCTCGTCACGAGCAGTACTTC.

This chain connects TRBV11-2 to TRBJ1-6; D is undetermined. V was trimmed by 0 bases and J by 9 bases, leaving 6 bases between them. The length of the CDR3 is 13 residues. The germline gives CDR1 SGHAT, CDR2 FQNNGV. CDR3 coding DNA: TGTGCCAGCAGCTTAGATACTGTTTCACCCCTCCACTTT. Its protein product is CASSLDTVSPLHF.

The chain joins TRBV5-7 to TRBJ2-7, with D unresolved. TRBV5-7 counts as an open reading frame of uncertain function. This CDR3 is 15 amino acids long. The V and J ends lost 0 bases and 3 bases respectively, with 13 bases between them. Here the CDR3 reads CASSLDLNAIYEQYF. DNA of the CDR3: TGTGCCAGCAGCTTGGATCTAAACGCCATCTACGAGCAGTACTTC.

This rearrangement joins TRBV29-1 to TRBJ1-2; a possible D gene is TRBD1 (6 bases). The CDR3 contains 13 residues. CDR1 and CDR2 (germline): SQVTM, ANQGSEA. The V and J ends lost 4 bases and 2 bases respectively, with 11 bases between them. CDR3 sequence (DNA): TGCAGCGTTGCCCGGGACACGAACTATGGCTACACCTTC. Protein product: CSVARDTNYGYTF. The full variable domain, in which reference TRBV29-1 and TRBJ1-2 provide the parts outside the CDR3, is SAVISQKPSRDICQRGTSLTIQCQVDSQVTMMFWYRQQPGQSLTLIATANQGSEATYESGFVIDKFPISRPNLTFSTLTVSNMSPEDSSIYLCSVARDTNYGYTFGSGTRLTVV.

The V and J genes are TRBV6-5 and TRBJ2-7; TRBD1 might be the D (6 bases). The CDR3 totals 14 residues. Germline CDR1 MNHEY, CDR2 SVGAGI. Trimming pared 2 bases from V and 3 bases from J, leaving 11 bases between. CDR3 sequence (DNA): TGTGCCAGCAGTTACGACACAGGGTGCTACGAGCAGTACTTC. Amino acids: CASSYDTGCYEQYF.

The V call is TRBV5-1, the J call TRBJ2-3; D possibly corresponds to TRBD1 (6 bases). The germline gives CDR1 SGHRS, CDR2 YFSETQ. The length of the CDR3 is 16 residues. V lost 4 bases and J 0 bases, leaving 15 bases between the germline ends. CDR3 in amino acids: CASSQGRWISTDTQYF. For the CDR3, the DNA is TGCGCCAGCAGCCAGGGGCGGTGGATTAGCACAGATACGCAGTATTTT.

CDR3 in DNA: TGTGCCAGCAGCCAAGTCGAGACAGGGGGGACCGGGGAGCTGTTTTTT. This sequence encodes CASSQVETGGTGELFF. The V call is TRBV4-2, the J call TRBJ2-2, with 9 bases identical to TRBD1. J lost 5 bases, V lost 1 base, and 5 bases had no gene match. This CDR3 is 16 amino acids long. Germline V gene lookup returns CDR1 LGHNA and CDR2 YNFKEQ.

J is TRBJ1-2 and V is TRBV27, with D hard to call. This CDR3 spans 15 amino acids. Trimming shortened V by 2 bases and J by 0 bases, and 10 bases separated the two germline ends. The germline V gene has CDR1 MNHEY and CDR2 SMNVEV (reference sequence). The CDR3 sequence: CASSLIGESNYGYTF. In DNA, the CDR3 is TGTGCCAGCAGTTTAATTGGAGAATCTAACTATGGCTACACCTTC.

Concerning this clonotype: The junction and the germline gene differ at one end; a read error may be behind it. The V gene is TRBV6-2 or TRBV6-3, the J gene TRBJ2-5; the D is unclear. From germline, CDR1 is MNHEY and CDR2 SVGEGT. The CDR3 spans 14 residues. CDR3: CASSYSKIQGTQYF. In DNA form, the CDR3 reads TGTGCCAGCAGTTACTCCAAGATACAAGGGACCCAGTACTTC.

This clonotype has only one observation. The V call is TRBV10-1, the J call TRBJ2-2; 11 bases fit TRBD1. V dropped 6 bases and J dropped 7; count of bases not matched to a gene: 4. This CDR3 is built from 14 residues. Germline V gene lookup returns CDR1 WNHNN and CDR2 SYGVQD (reference sequence). CDR3: CASSGQGANGELFF. The CDR3 DNA follows: TGCGCCAGCAGCGGACAGGGGGCGAACGGGGAGCTGTTTTTT.

This clonotype was seen a handful of times. The chain joins TRBV29-1 to TRBJ1-1; D unresolved. The V gene's germline CDR1 is SQVTM and CDR2 ANQGSEA. The CDR3 sequence is 13 residues long. Between the trimmed V and J ends, which lost 7 bases and 1 base, there was a span of 13 bases. In DNA form, the CDR3 reads TGCAGCGCGCTTTGGACGGAGAACACTGAAGCTTTCTTT. This gives the protein CSALWTENTEAFF. The full variable domain, its missing parts supplied by reference TRBV29-1 and TRBJ1-1, is SAVISQKPSRDICQRGTSLTIQCQVDSQVTMMFWYRQQPGQSLTLIATANQGSEATYESGFVIDKFPISRPNLTFSTLTVSNMSPEDSSIYLCSALWTENTEAFFGQGTRLTVV.

The DNA of the CDR3 is TGTGCCAGTAGTATTAAGGGGACTACAAACAATGAGCAGTTCTTC. This translates into CASSIKGTTNNEQFF. V and J are TRBV19 and TRBJ2-1, with 7 bases identical to TRBD2. The CDR3 extends over 15 amino acids. Per germline, CDR1 LNHDA and CDR2 SQIVND (reference sequence). Losses at the gene ends were 3 bases for V and 5 bases for J; bases not matched to a gene: 7.

The J gene is TRBJ2-5, the V gene TRBV6-5, with 7 nucleotides matching TRBD1. Trimming removed 6 bases from V and 9 bases from J; junction bases left unmatched: 13. The CDR3 is 14 residues long. Germline lookup yields CDR1 MNHEY and CDR2 SVGAGI. The CDR3 region has the DNA TGTGCCAGCAGCTATGGGACAGACCAAGGGGCCCAGTACTTC. Translating gives CASSYGTDQGAQYF.